The next 21 T cell receptor beta chains were all read from a single sample in a study of CD8 T cells in Susac syndrome. RNA amounts of about 0.5 to 1 ug underwent reverse transcription with random hexamers. A single record per CDR3 protein comes from TCRdb applying MiXCR to the immunoSEQ multiplex PCR reads. The sample shows about 250,000 distinct CDR3 sequences, about 94% of them seen only once. The material sequenced was CD4+ T cells from PBMCs. The receptors shown here come from a human donor with multiple sclerosis.

J is TRBJ2-7 and V is TRBV9; 9 bases align to TRBD1. The trim removed 3 bases at V and 6 bases at J, leaving 4 bases unmatched. CDR3 size: 13 residues. CDR1 SGDLS and CDR2 YYNGEE come from the germline V gene. CDR3 loop: CASSGGTGFEQYF. The CDR3 bases are TGTGCCAGCAGCGGGGGGACAGGGTTCGAGCAGTACTTC.

CDR3 DNA: TGTGCCAGCAGCTCGGGGGCCAACAGGGGTAATGGCTACACCTTC. Translated: CASSSGANRGNGYTF. V and J are TRBV7-2 and TRBJ1-2; TRBD1 matches at 7 bases. This CDR3 contains 15 residues. Germline V gene lookup returns CDR1 SGHTA and CDR2 FQGNSA. The ends lost 4 bases at V and 6 bases at J; junction bases unmatched: 11.

The chain has TRBV29-1 and TRBJ2-3; D is perhaps TRBD1 (6 bases). CDR3 length equals 15 residues. Trimming removed 6 bases at V and 0 bases at J, with 16 bases between. Germline lookup yields CDR1 SQVTM and CDR2 ANQGSEA. CDR3 in amino acids: CSVDKTGMSTDTQYF. Written as DNA, the CDR3 is TGCAGCGTCGACAAAACAGGGATGAGCACAGATACGCAGTATTTT.

This chain connects TRBV27 to TRBJ2-5; 8 positions agree with TRBD2. This CDR3 is 16 amino acids long. The germline V gene has CDR1 MNHEY and CDR2 SMNVEV (reference sequence). J was trimmed by 1 base and V by 5 bases; bases with no gene match: 9. CDR3 DNA sequence: TGTGCCAGCAGTCCTCCGAGGAGCGGGAGCCAAGAGACCCAGTACTTC. It translates to CASSPPRSGSQETQYF.

This sequence joins TRBV12-3 or TRBV12-4 and TRBJ2-2; TRBD1 matches 7 bases. V was clipped by 5 bases and J by 6 bases; unmatched bases: 12. The CDR3 has 16 residues. CDR3 DNA: TGTGCCAGCAGTCCCCACCCCGGGACAGCGGCCGGGGAGCTGTTTTTT. This translates into CASSPHPGTAAGELFF.

The chain uses TRBV24-1 and TRBJ2-1; D might be TRBD2 (6 bases). This CDR3 comprises 15 residues. Germline V CDR1 and CDR2: KGHDR, SFDVKD. V gave up 2 bases and J gave up 6 bases, with 13 bases separating them. The CDR3 DNA reads TGTGCCACCAGTGATTGGAGGGGTGGGTTCAATGAGCAGTTCTTC. Translation gives CATSDWRGGFNEQFF.

J is TRBJ2-3 and V is TRBV19; 9 bases match TRBD1. With V trimmed by 5 bases and J by 8 bases, 2 bases remained unmatched. The CDR3 sequence is 12 residues long. CDR1 LNHDA and CDR2 SQIVND come from the germline V gene (reference sequence). CDR3 coding DNA: TGTGCCAGTAGTGAGGGACAGGGTACGCAGTATTTT. As protein: CASSEGQGTQYF.

The rearrangement joins TRBV19 to TRBJ1-1; no clear D gene. Germline CDR1 LNHDA, CDR2 SQIVND (reference sequence). Trimming took off 5 bases at V and 0 bases at J, with 13 bases between the two ends. This CDR3 has 15 residues. The CDR3 DNA reads TGTGCCAGTAGTCCTCACGATTACATGAACACTGAAGCTTTCTTT. This sequence encodes CASSPHDYMNTEAFF.

The chain recombines TRBV6-5 with TRBJ2-2, with D possibly being TRBD1 or TRBD2 (5 bases each). Trimming took 4 bases from V and 4 from J, leaving 16 bases between them. The CDR3 has 16 amino acids. Germline CDR1 and CDR2: MNHEY and SVGAGI. The CDR3 region is CASSFRDGRGTGELFF. The CDR3 DNA follows: TGTGCCAGCAGTTTTAGGGACGGCCGGGGCACCGGGGAGCTGTTTTTT.

The chain joins TRBV20-1 to TRBJ2-3; 7 bases fit TRBD2. The junction had 15 bases not matched to a gene; V was cut back by 0 bases and J by 9 bases. This CDR3 has 16 residues. Germline V gene sequence: CDR1 DFQATT, CDR2 SNEGSKA (reference sequence). The CDR3 DNA reads TGCAGTGCTAGAGATGGGAGGCGGGCTAGCGGCGGCACGCAGTATTTT. Translating it yields CSARDGRRASGGTQYF.

The chain employs TRBV7-9 and TRBJ2-7, with 8 bases aligning to TRBD2. V trimming: 5 bases; J trimming: 3 bases; junction bases outside the gene matches: 9. The CDR3 spans 15 residues. Per the germline V gene, CDR1 is SEHNR and CDR2 is FQNEAQ (reference sequence). The DNA of the CDR3 is TGTGCCAGCAGCCCATCGGGGGGGGCGGACTACGAGCAGTACGTC. It specifies CASSPSGGADYEQYV.

The chain links TRBV7-2 to TRBJ1-4; tentative D call: TRBD1 (5 bases). This CDR3 is built from 14 residues. Trimming removed 2 bases at V and 7 bases at J, with 11 bases between. Germline values: CDR1 SGHTA, CDR2 FQGNSA. The CDR3 coding sequence is TGTGCCAGCAGCTTATCCGGGGCATCTGAAAAACTGTTTTTT. Its protein is CASSLSGASEKLFF.

This chain uses TRBV6-1 with TRBJ2-2, with D maybe TRBD1 (8 bases). Germline V CDR1 and CDR2: MNHNS, SASEGT. Trimming removed 6 bases at V and 1 base at J, with 15 bases between. The CDR3 is made up of 16 amino acids. CDR3 sequence (DNA): TGTGCCAGCAGGAGGAACAGGGGGGGGAACACCGGGGAGCTGTTTTTT. Protein product: CASRRNRGGNTGELFF.

The chain is built from TRBV3-1 and TRBJ2-7, with D possibly being TRBD1 (6 bases). With 4 bases removed from V and 5 bases from J, the gap between germline ends came to 15 bases. The CDR3 totals 14 residues. The germline V gene has CDR1 LGHDT and CDR2 YNNKEL (reference sequence). CDR3 amino acids: CASSPATGRDEQYF. CDR3 sequence (DNA): TGTGCCAGCAGCCCTGCGACAGGTCGGGACGAGCAGTACTTC.

The gene calls are TRBV25-1 and TRBJ2-7; 11 bases match TRBD1. The CDR3 covers 15 residues. V gave up 3 bases and J gave up 0 bases; unmatched junction bases: 1. Germline V gene data show CDR1 as MGHDK and CDR2 as SYGVNS. CDR3 nucleotides: TGTGCCAGCAGTGAGGACAGGGGGCCCTCCTACGAGCAGTACTTC. It is translated as CASSEDRGPSYEQYF.

This sequence joins TRBV5-6 and TRBJ1-1, with TRBD1 matching 9 bases. The CDR3 is 15 amino acids. J was trimmed by 4 bases and V by 4 bases; bases with no gene match: 8. In germline, CDR1 is SGHDT, CDR2 YYEEEE. CDR3 sequence (DNA): TGTGCCAGCAGCACAGGGACAGGGAGGGTCACTGAAGCTTTCTTT. Translating gives CASSTGTGRVTEAFF.

The chain is built from TRBV30 and TRBJ1-5; 11 nucleotides line up with TRBD1. This CDR3 has 14 residues. From germline, CDR1 is GTSNPN and CDR2 SVGIG (reference sequence). J was trimmed by 4 bases and V by 5 bases; bases with no gene match: 4. The CDR3 sequence is CAWGGTGGNQPQHF. The CDR3, as DNA: TGTGCCTGGGGCGGGACAGGGGGGAATCAGCCCCAGCATTTT.

This chain uses TRBV28 with TRBJ2-1, with D possibly matching TRBD2 (6 bases). This CDR3 spans 17 amino acids. Trimming removed 6 bases at V and 0 bases at J, with 18 bases between. Per germline, CDR1 MDHEN and CDR2 SYDVKM. CDR3 nucleotides: TGTGCCAGCAGGCCCGGACGTTACGGGGGCTCCTACAATGAGCAGTTCTTC. Its translation: CASRPGRYGGSYNEQFF.

The chain is built from TRBV24-1 and TRBJ2-3; TRBD2 might be the D (6 bases). Trimming took off 3 bases at V and 2 bases at J, with 14 bases between the two ends. The CDR3 sequence is 16 residues long. Germline V lookup: CDR1 KGHDR, CDR2 SFDVKD. As DNA, the CDR3 is TGTGCCACCAGTGATCGGGACTCAGTTCACACAGATACGCAGTATTTT. The encoded protein is CATSDRDSVHTDTQYF.

The J gene is TRBJ2-5, the V gene TRBV15; maybe TRBD1 (6 bases). This CDR3 is built from 16 residues. Trimming removed 4 bases from V and 1 base from J, with 16 bases in between. Germline CDR1 reads LNHNV; CDR2 reads YYDKDF (reference sequence). The CDR3 nucleotides are TGTGCCACCAGCACCATACAAACAGGGCTCCAAGAGACCCAGTACTTC. Its translation is CATSTIQTGLQETQYF.

This chain uses TRBV19 with TRBJ2-2, with 8 bases fitting TRBD1. V shed 6 bases, J shed 5 bases, and the junction held 8 bases outside the gene matches. The CDR3 sequence is 15 residues long. CDR1 and CDR2 from the germline V gene are LNHDA and SQIVND (reference sequence). CDR3 nucleotide sequence: TGTGCCAGTAGCTTAATACAGGGGGTTACCGGGGAGCTGTTTTTT. Its protein product is CASSLIQGVTGELFF.